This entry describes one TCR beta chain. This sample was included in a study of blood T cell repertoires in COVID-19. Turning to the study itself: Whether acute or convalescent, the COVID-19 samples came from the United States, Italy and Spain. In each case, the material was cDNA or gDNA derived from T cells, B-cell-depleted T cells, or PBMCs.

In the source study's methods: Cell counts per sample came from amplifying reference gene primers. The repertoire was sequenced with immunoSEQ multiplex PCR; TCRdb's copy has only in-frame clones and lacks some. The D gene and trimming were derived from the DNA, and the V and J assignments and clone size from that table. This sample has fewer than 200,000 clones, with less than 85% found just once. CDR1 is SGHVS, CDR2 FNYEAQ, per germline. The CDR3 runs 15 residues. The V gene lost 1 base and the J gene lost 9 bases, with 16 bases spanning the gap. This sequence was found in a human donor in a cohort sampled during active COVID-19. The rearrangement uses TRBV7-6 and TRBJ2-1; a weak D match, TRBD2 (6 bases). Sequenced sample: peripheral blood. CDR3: CASSLEASEGTEQFF. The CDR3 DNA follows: TGTGCCAGCAGCTTAGAGGCTAGCGAGGGTACTGAGCAGTTCTTC.